The 2 T cell receptor beta chains presented below share a single source sample, sequenced in a study of blood T cell repertoires in COVID-19. The table came from immunoSEQ multiplex PCR; TCRdb's copy has only in-frame clones and leaves some out. The profile shows some 260,000 clones, less than 85% of them singletons. The specimen was peripheral blood. These receptors originate from a woman in her late teens or twenties with acute or convalescent COVID-19.

This clone was found a few times. The J gene is TRBJ1-6, the V gene TRBV28; 10 bases align to TRBD1. The V gene end was trimmed by 7 bases and the J gene end by 7 bases; junction bases not matched to a gene: 4. Germline assignment: CDR1 MDHEN and CDR2 SYDVKM. This CDR3 region has 14 residues. CDR3 residues: CASTAGQGNSPLHF. The CDR3 nucleotides read TGTGCCAGCACCGCGGGACAGGGGAATTCACCCCTCCACTTT.

The chain links TRBV6-5 to TRBJ1-6; 9 nucleotides line up with TRBD1. Germline CDR1 MNHEY, CDR2 SVGAGI. This CDR3 spans 16 amino acids. V shed 2 bases and J 14 bases; nucleotides not matched to a gene: 13. CDR3 nucleotides: TGTGCCAGCAGTTACCGACCGGGACAGGGTGTGTGGGCCCTCCACTTT. Its translation: CASSYRPGQGVWALHF.